This TCR beta chain appears in the sequencing data of a study of PD-L1 blockade in urothelial cancer. Some clones are missing from TCRdb's copy, which holds only in-frame ones; the method was immunoSEQ multiplex PCR. The profile covers fewer than 25,000 clones, with about 83% appearing a single time and roughly 3.2% taken by the ten largest. Trimming took 7 bases from V and 8 from J, leaving 20 bases between them. Per germline, CDR1 MDHEN and CDR2 SYDVKM. The CDR3 length is 15 residues. The sequenced sample was PBMCs, obtained around atezolizumab (anti-PD-L1) treatment. The TCR sequence derives from a man in his fifties or sixties with urothelial cancer. The chain couples TRBV28 to TRBJ1-4, with unresolved D. CDR3 bases: TGTGCCAGCATTCCGGGCGCGGGGTTTGGAGAAAAACTGTTTTTT. It specifies CASIPGAGFGEKLFF.